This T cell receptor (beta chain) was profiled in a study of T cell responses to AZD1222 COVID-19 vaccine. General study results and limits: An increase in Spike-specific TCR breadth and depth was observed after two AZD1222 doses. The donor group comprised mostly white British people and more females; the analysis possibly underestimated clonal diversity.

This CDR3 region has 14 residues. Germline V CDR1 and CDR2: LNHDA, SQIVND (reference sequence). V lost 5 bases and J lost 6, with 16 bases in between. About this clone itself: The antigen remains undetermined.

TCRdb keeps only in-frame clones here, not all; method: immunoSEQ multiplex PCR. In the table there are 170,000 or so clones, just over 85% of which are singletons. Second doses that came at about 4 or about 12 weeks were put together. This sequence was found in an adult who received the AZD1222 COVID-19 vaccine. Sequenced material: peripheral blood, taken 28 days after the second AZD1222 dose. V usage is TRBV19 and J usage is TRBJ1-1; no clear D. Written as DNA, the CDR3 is TGTGCCAGTAGTTCCAGCGGGTTCCAGGCTGAAGCTTTCTTT. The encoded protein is CASSSSGFQAEAFF.